This TCR beta chain is from a study of blood T cell repertoires in COVID-19. Method: immunoSEQ multiplex PCR; TCRdb's copy keeps in-frame clones and lacks some. The sample contains under 45,000 clones, 90% of which appear only once. Material: peripheral blood. The TCR sequence derives from a man aged 55 to 70 with active or convalescent COVID-19.

CDR3 in amino acids: CASSSGVEAFF. DNA for the CDR3: TGTGCCAGCAGCTCAGGGGTGGAAGCTTTCTTT. The V and J genes are TRBV7-3 and TRBJ1-1; D is perhaps TRBD1 (6 bases). V was pared by 4 bases and J by 8 bases, with 8 bases between. The CDR3 covers 11 residues. The germline gives CDR1 SGHTA, CDR2 FQGTGA.